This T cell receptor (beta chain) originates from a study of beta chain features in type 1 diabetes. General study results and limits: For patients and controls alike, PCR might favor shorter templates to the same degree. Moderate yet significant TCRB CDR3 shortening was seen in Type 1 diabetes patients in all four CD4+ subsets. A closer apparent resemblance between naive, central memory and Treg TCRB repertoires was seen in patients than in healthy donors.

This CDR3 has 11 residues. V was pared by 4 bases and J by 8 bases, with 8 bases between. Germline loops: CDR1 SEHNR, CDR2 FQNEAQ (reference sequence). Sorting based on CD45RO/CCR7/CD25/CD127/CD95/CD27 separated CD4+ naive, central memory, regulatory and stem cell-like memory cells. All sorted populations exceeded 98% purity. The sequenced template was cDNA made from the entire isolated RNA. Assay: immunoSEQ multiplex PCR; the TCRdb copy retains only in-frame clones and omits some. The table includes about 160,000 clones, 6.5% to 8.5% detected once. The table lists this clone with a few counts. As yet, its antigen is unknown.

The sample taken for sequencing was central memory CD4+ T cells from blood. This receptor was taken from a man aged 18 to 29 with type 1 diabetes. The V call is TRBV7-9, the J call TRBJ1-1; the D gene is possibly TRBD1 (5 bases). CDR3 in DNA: TGTGCCAGCAGCTCAGACAGAGAAGCTTTCTTT. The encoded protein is CASSSDREAFF.